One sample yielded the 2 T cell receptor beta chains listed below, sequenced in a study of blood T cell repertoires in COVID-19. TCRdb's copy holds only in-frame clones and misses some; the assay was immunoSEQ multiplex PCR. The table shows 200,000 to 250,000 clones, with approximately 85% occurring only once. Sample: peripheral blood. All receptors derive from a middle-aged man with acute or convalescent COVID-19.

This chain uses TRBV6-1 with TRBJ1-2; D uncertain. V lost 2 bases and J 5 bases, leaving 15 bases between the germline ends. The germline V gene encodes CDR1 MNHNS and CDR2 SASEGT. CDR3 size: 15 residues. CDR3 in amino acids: CASSELNTARYGYTF. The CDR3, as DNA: TGTGCCAGCAGTGAACTGAACACGGCTAGGTATGGCTACACCTTC.

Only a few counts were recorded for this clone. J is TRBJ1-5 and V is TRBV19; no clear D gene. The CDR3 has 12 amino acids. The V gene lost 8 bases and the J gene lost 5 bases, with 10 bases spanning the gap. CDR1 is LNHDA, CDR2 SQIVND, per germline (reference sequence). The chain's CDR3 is CASGDQYQPQHF. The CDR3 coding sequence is TGTGCCAGTGGAGACCAATATCAGCCCCAGCATTTT.